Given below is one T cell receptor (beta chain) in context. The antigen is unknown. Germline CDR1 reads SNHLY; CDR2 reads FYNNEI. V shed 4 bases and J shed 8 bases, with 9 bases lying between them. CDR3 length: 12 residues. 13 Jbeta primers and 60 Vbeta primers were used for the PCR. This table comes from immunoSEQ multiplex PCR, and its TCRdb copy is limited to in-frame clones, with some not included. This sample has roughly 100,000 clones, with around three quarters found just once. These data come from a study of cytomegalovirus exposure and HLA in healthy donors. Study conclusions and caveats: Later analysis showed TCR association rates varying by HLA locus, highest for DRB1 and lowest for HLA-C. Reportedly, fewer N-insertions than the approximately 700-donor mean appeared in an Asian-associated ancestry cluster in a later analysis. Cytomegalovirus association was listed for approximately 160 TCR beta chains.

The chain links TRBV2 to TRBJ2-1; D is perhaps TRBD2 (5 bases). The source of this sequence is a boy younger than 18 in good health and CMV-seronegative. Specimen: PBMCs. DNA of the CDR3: TGTGCCAGCAGTGTGTCCGGGGATGAGCAGTTCTTC. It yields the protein CASSVSGDEQFF.